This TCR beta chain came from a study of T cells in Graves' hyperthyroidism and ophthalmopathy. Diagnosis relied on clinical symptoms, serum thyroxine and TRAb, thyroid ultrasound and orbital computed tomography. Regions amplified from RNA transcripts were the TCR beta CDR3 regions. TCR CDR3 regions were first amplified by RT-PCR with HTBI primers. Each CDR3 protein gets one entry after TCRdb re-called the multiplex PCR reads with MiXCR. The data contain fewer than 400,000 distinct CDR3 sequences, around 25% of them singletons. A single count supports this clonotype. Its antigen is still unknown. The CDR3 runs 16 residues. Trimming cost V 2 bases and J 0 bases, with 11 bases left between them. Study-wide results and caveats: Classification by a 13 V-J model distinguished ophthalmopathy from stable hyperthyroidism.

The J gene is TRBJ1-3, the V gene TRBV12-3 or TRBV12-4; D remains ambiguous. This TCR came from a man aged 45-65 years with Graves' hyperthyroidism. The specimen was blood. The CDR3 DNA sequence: TGTGCCAGCAGTTTATACCCACCTTCCTCTGGAAACACCATATATTTT. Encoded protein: CASSLYPPSSGNTIYF.